The next 5 T cell receptor beta chains were all read from a single sample in a study of T-cell reconstitution after alpha-beta-depleted transplantation in children. Construction of the TCRbeta library involved unique molecular identifiers. From the PCR reads, TCRdb called clonotypes with MiXCR, one entry per CDR3 protein. The sample has approximately 300,000 distinct CDR3 sequences, roughly a tenth seen once. This material consisted of PBMCs, taken before TCRalphabeta/CD19-depleted stem cell transplant. The receptors were sampled from a boy under two years old with acute myeloid leukemia, due to receive a stem cell transplant.

This clonotype was seen repeatedly, ten times or more. The rearrangement uses TRBV5-4 and TRBJ2-1; TRBD1 agrees at 9 bases. CDR1 and CDR2 (germline): SGHNT, YYREEE (reference sequence). Trimming removed 3 bases from V and 9 bases from J; junction bases left unmatched: 7. CDR3 length: 14 residues. The CDR3 reads CASSSGTGIGEQFF. The CDR3 DNA is TGTGCCAGCAGCTCCGGGACAGGGATTGGTGAGCAGTTCTTC.

The V and J genes are TRBV12-5 and TRBJ1-1; D may be TRBD1 (5 bases). The CDR3 runs to 17 residues. The V gene's germline CDR1 is LGHNT and CDR2 FRNRAP. Trimming cost V 2 bases and J 0 bases, with 16 bases left between them. In DNA, the CDR3 is TGTGCTAGTGGTTTGCCACCCGGGGCAGACATGAACACTGAAGCTTTCTTT. Translated, it gives CASGLPPGADMNTEAFF.

This clonotype was counted only a few times. The genes are TRBV6-1 and TRBJ2-3; D unclear. The CDR3 contains 12 residues. The V end was cut by 3 bases, the J end by 3 bases, with 4 bases between. Germline CDR1 and CDR2: MNHNS and SASEGT. CDR3 coding DNA: TGTGCCAGCAGTGACCTGACAGATACGCAGTATTTT. This translates into CASSDLTDTQYF.

The CDR3 reads CASSYLYRDTEAFF. CDR3 DNA sequence: TGTGCCAGCAGTTACCTTTACAGGGACACTGAAGCTTTCTTT. The V call is TRBV6-5, the J call TRBJ1-1; tentative D call: TRBD1 (6 bases). This CDR3 is built from 14 residues. The germline V gene has CDR1 MNHEY and CDR2 SVGAGI. Deletions cut 2 bases from V and 3 bases from J, with 10 bases between.

Only a few counts were recorded for this clonotype. This sequence joins TRBV18 and TRBJ2-1; 7 bases match TRBD1. The germline gives CDR1 KGHSH, CDR2 LQKENI. The V and J ends lost 4 bases and 6 bases, in that order; junction bases with no gene match: 6. This CDR3 contains 14 residues. The CDR3 nucleotides are TGTGCCAGCTCACAAGCCGGGACAGCCAATGAGCAGTTCTTC. It specifies CASSQAGTANEQFF. The variable domain in full, completed from reference TRBV18 and TRBJ2-1, reads NAGVMQNPRHLVRRRGQEARLRCSPMKGHSHVYWYRQLPEEGLKFMVYLQKENIIDESGMPKERFSAEFPKEGPSILRIQQVVRGDSAAYFCASSQAGTANEQFFGPGTRLTVL.